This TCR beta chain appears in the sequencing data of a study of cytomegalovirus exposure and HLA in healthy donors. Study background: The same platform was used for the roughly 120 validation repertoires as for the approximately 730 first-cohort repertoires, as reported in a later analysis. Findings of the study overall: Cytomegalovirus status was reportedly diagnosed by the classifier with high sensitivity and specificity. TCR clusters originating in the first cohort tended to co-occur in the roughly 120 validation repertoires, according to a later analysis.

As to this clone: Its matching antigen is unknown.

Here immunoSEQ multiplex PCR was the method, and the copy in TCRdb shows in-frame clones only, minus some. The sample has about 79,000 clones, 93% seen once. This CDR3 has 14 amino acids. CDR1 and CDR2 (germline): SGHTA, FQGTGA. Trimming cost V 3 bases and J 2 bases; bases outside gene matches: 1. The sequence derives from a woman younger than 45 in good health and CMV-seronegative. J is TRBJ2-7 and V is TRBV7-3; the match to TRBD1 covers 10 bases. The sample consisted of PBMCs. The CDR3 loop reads CASSLGTGAYEQYF. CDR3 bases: TGTGCCAGCAGCTTGGGGACAGGGGCCTACGAGCAGTACTTC.